This passage covers 21 T cell receptor beta chains from one sample sequenced in a study of blood T cells in healthy people across ages. For the second PCR, which ran for about 7 to 12 cycles, a sample-barcoded 5' primer and a J-beta primer mix were used. TCRdb processed the 5' RACE reads anew with MiXCR; each CDR3 protein has one entry. The sample records hundreds of thousands of distinct CDR3 sequences, about 44% being singletons. Source material: blood. The receptors originated from a man aged 30 to 45 in good health.

V gene TRBV6-1 combines with J gene TRBJ2-7, with D uncertain. The CDR3 is made up of 13 amino acids. The germline V gene has CDR1 MNHNS and CDR2 SASEGT. Trimming removed 7 bases from V and 0 bases from J, with 10 bases in between. CDR3 protein: CASIGSGSYEQYF. The CDR3, as DNA: TGTGCCAGCATTGGGTCCGGCTCCTACGAGCAGTACTTC.

This clonotype was counted ten times or more. The CDR3, as DNA: TGTGCCAGCAGCTCTGGACAGGGGCCCTACGAGCAGTACTTC. It codes for CASSSGQGPYEQYF. The chain combines TRBV12-3 or TRBV12-4 with TRBJ2-7; 9 nucleotides align to TRBD1. The CDR3 length is 14 residues. The trim removed 6 bases at V and 2 bases at J, leaving 5 bases unmatched.

The sample holds a few counts of this clonotype. This chain links TRBV6-2 or TRBV6-3 with TRBJ2-7; TRBD1 agrees at 9 bases. This CDR3 has 15 amino acids. CDR1 is MNHEY, CDR2 SVGEGT, per germline. Trimming cost V 6 bases and J 6 bases; bases outside gene matches: 12. CDR3 residues: CASSPHRDREREQYF. The CDR3, as DNA: TGTGCCAGCAGCCCTCACCGGGACAGGGAACGCGAGCAGTACTTC.

This sequence joins TRBV12-3 or TRBV12-4 and TRBJ2-1; no clear D. Deletions cut 3 bases from V and 3 bases from J, with 9 bases between. The CDR3 loop spans 14 amino acids. The CDR3 nucleotides are TGTGCCAGCAGTTTCCGAGGAGTCTACAATGAGCAGTTCTTC. Translating it yields CASSFRGVYNEQFF.

A few counts support this clonotype. The CDR3 nucleotides read TGTGCCAGCAGCTTTAGCGGGGGCCGGGTCGAGCAGTTCTTC. Translating it yields CASSFSGGRVEQFF. This rearrangement joins TRBV13 to TRBJ2-1; 9 positions match TRBD2. This CDR3 spans 14 amino acids. V was pared by 3 bases and J by 10 bases, with 7 bases of the junction left unmatched. Germline loops: CDR1 PRHDT, CDR2 FYEKMQ (reference sequence).

This clonotype was seen more than once but under ten times. The chain employs TRBV6-5 and TRBJ1-1, with a possible D match to TRBD1 (5 bases). Trimming pared 0 bases from V and 0 bases from J, leaving 8 bases between. This CDR3 comprises 15 residues. The germline gives CDR1 MNHEY, CDR2 SVGAGI. In nucleotides, the CDR3 is TGTGCCAGCAGTTACTCGGCAGGGATGAACACTGAAGCTTTCTTT. Its protein product is CASSYSAGMNTEAFF.

The V call is TRBV6-6, the J call TRBJ2-3, with a weak D call TRBD2 (7 bases). V was trimmed by 2 bases and J by 4 bases, leaving 10 bases between them. The CDR3 has 14 residues. Per germline, CDR1 MNHNY and CDR2 SVGAGI (reference sequence). The CDR3 spells CASSYAGAPDTQYF. Here the CDR3 DNA reads TGTGCCAGCAGTTACGCGGGGGCCCCAGATACGCAGTATTTT.

This clonotype was detected a few times. The genes are TRBV2 and TRBJ2-1; maybe TRBD2 (5 bases). V shed 3 bases and J shed 1 base, with 10 bases lying between them. This CDR3 contains 15 residues. From germline, CDR1 is SNHLY and CDR2 FYNNEI. The CDR3 protein is CASSDPRASYNEQFF. The CDR3 coding sequence is TGTGCCAGCAGTGATCCGAGGGCGTCCTACAATGAGCAGTTCTTC.

This clonotype has at least ten counts. Here the CDR3 DNA reads TGTGCCAGCAGCCCGTCGTCTGTGCGCGACGAGCAGTACTTC. This translates into CASSPSSVRDEQYF. The V call is TRBV11-1, the J call TRBJ2-7; D gene ambiguous. The CDR3 spans 14 residues. Trimming removed 5 bases from V and 5 bases from J, with 16 bases in between. Per the germline V gene, CDR1 is SGHAT and CDR2 is FQDESV (reference sequence).

The rearrangement uses TRBV12-3 or TRBV12-4 and TRBJ1-5, with 8 positions matching TRBD1. With 4 bases clipped from V and 7 bases from J, the junction kept 6 bases outside the gene matches. This CDR3 is 14 amino acids long. The CDR3 DNA follows: TGTGCCAGCAGTTCTACAGGGGGTCGGCAGCCCCAGCATTTT. Residues: CASSSTGGRQPQHF.

The rearrangement links TRBV6-5 to TRBJ2-7; either TRBD1 or TRBD2 may fit D (6 bases each). This CDR3 comprises 16 residues. V dropped 0 bases and J dropped 6 bases, with 18 bases sitting between them. Germline CDR1 MNHEY, CDR2 SVGAGI. CDR3 amino acids: CASSYSLRGATLEQYF. The DNA of the CDR3 is TGTGCCAGCAGTTACTCTCTAAGGGGGGCTACTCTCGAGCAGTACTTC.

As to this clonotype: At one end, the junction sequence differs from germline, possibly due to a read error. The V gene is TRBV5-1, the J gene TRBJ2-1; TRBD2 aligns across 9 bases. CDR1 SGHRS and CDR2 YFSETQ come from the germline V gene. This CDR3 comprises 14 residues. The chain's CDR3 is CAGSLGLASNEQFF. CDR3 coding DNA: TGCGCCGGCAGTCTGGGACTAGCATCCAATGAGCAGTTCTTC. The full variable domain, its missing parts supplied by reference TRBV5-1 and TRBJ2-1, is KAGVTQTPRYLIKTRGQQVTLSCSPISGHRSVSWYQQTPGQGLQFLFEYFSETQRNKGNFPGRFSGRQFSNSRSEMNVSTLELGDSALYLCAGSLGLASNEQFFGPGTRLTVL.

This clonotype appeared a single time. The V call is TRBV11-1, the J call TRBJ2-1; TRBD2 aligns across 9 bases. CDR3 length: 16 amino acids. With V trimmed by 5 bases and J by 5 bases, 10 bases remained unmatched. Germline V CDR1 and CDR2: SGHAT, FQDESV (reference sequence). This CDR3 reads CASSPLVSGGDNEQFF. Written as DNA, the CDR3 is TGTGCCAGCAGCCCTCTCGTTAGCGGGGGTGACAATGAGCAGTTCTTC.

This clonotype has a single count. The rearrangement uses TRBV6-6 and TRBJ2-2; 7 bases fit TRBD1. J was trimmed by 6 bases and V by 6 bases; bases with no gene match: 7. CDR3 length: 14 amino acids. Germline CDR1 reads MNHNY; CDR2 reads SVGAGI (reference sequence). The CDR3 protein is CASSPRGGSGELFF. Here the CDR3 DNA reads TGTGCCAGCAGCCCCAGAGGGGGCTCCGGGGAGCTGTTTTTT.

J is TRBJ2-7 and V is TRBV10-3; D call uncertain. V dropped 7 bases and J dropped 2 bases, with 9 bases sitting between them. Germline V gives CDR1 ENHRY, CDR2 SYGVKD. CDR3 length equals 12 residues. The CDR3 DNA sequence: TGTGCCATCACGGACGGTCCCTACGAGCAGTACTTC. Protein sequence: CAITDGPYEQYF.

This clonotype was counted only a few times. The V gene is TRBV12-3 or TRBV12-4, the J gene TRBJ1-1; maybe TRBD1 (5 bases). The CDR3 loop spans 14 amino acids. V was clipped by 6 bases and J by 4 bases, with 15 bases between them. The CDR3 coding sequence is TGTGCCAGCAGGCAGCCTGCGGGGGGCACTGAAGCTTTCTTT. It specifies CASRQPAGGTEAFF.

The genes are TRBV7-9 and TRBJ2-7; 7 bases match TRBD1. V lost 4 bases to trimming and J lost 5 bases; unmatched junction nucleotides: 5. CDR1 is SEHNR, CDR2 FQNEAQ, per germline (reference sequence). CDR3 size: 13 residues. Here the CDR3 reads CASSSAGQDEQYF. The CDR3, as DNA: TGTGCCAGCAGCTCAGCCGGACAGGACGAGCAGTACTTC. Variable domain in full (rest from reference TRBV7-9 and TRBJ2-7): DTGVSQNPRHKITKRGQNVTFRCDPISEHNRLYWYRQTLGQGPEFLTYFQNEAQLEKSRLLSDRFSAERPKGSFSTLEIQRTEQGDSAMYLCASSSAGQDEQYFGPGTRLTVT.

The rearrangement uses TRBV3-1 and TRBJ1-2; the D is unclear. The germline V gene encodes CDR1 LGHDT and CDR2 YNNKEL (reference sequence). Trimming removed 1 base at V and 4 bases at J, with 10 bases between. This CDR3 region has 14 residues. The CDR3 protein is CASSQVGGFYGYTF. In DNA, the CDR3 is TGTGCCAGCAGCCAAGTCGGCGGATTCTATGGCTACACCTTC.

The rearrangement links TRBV12-3 or TRBV12-4 to TRBJ1-2; D possibly corresponds to TRBD1 (5 bases). Trimming pared 7 bases from V and 13 bases from J, leaving 25 bases between. This CDR3 has 14 amino acids. In nucleotides, the CDR3 is TGTGCCAGCAATCCGACAGCATCCTTCATAGAGCCCACCTTC. As protein: CASNPTASFIEPTF.

The chain has TRBV6-1 and TRBJ1-2, with TRBD1 as a possible D gene (5 bases). CDR3 size: 13 residues. The V gene lost 6 bases and the J gene lost 4 bases, with 12 bases spanning the gap. Germline V gene data show CDR1 as MNHNS and CDR2 as SASEGT. The CDR3 reads CASSDGTRYGYTF. CDR3 in DNA: TGTGCCAGCAGCGATGGGACCCGCTATGGCTACACCTTC.

Comments on this clonotype: A much larger clone differs by one base, so this may be a read error. The chain carries TRBV6-2 or TRBV6-3 and TRBJ2-7; D may be TRBD1 (6 bases). This CDR3 comprises 14 residues. In germline, CDR1 is MNHEY, CDR2 SVGEGT. For the CDR3, the DNA is TGTGCCAGCAGCGCTATGACAGGAACCTACGAGCGGTACTTC. This encodes CASSAMTGTYERYF.